The source of this T cell receptor beta chain is a study of blood T cells in healthy people across ages. Study-wide results and limits: A greater number of naive CD4+ cells and higher diversity distinguished long-lived donors from aged donors.

The CDR3 length is 15 residues. V gave up 3 bases and J gave up 2 bases, with 12 bases separating them. Germline V gene lookup returns CDR1 SNHLY and CDR2 FYNNEI. For the second PCR, which ran for about 7 to 12 cycles, a sample-barcoded 5' primer and a J-beta primer mix were used. A template-switch adaptor containing 12 random nucleotides labeled each cDNA molecule. Each CDR3 protein gets one entry after TCRdb re-called the 5' RACE reads with MiXCR. The table shows 1.4 million to 1.5 million distinct CDR3 sequences, with roughly 40% occurring only once. There were healthy Caucasian individuals from Russia, aged 6 to 90, serving as donors. Notes on this clonotype: The target antigen is unknown.

This chain links TRBV2 with TRBJ2-3; D remains ambiguous. The receptor was isolated from a woman aged 18-29 years in good health. The specimen sequenced was blood. The CDR3: CASSEEVLLTDTQYF. CDR3 DNA: TGTGCCAGCAGTGAGGAAGTCCTACTCACAGATACGCAGTATTTT. The full variable domain, with the rest looked up from reference TRBV2 and TRBJ2-3, is EPEVTQTPSHQVTQMGQEVILRCVPISNHLYFYWYRQILGQKVEFLVSFYNNEISEKSEIFDDQFSVERPDGSNFTLKIRSTKLEDSAMYFCASSEEVLLTDTQYFGPGTRLTVL.